This T cell receptor (beta chain) emerged from a study of blood T cell repertoires in COVID-19. Overall study context: COVID-19 samples from acute and convalescent phases originated in the United States, Italy and Spain. T cells, B-cell-depleted T cells, or PBMCs supplied cDNA or gDNA.

From germline, CDR1 is SGHTA and CDR2 FQGNSA. This CDR3 has 15 amino acids. V gave up 5 bases and J gave up 8 bases; unmatched junction bases: 5. Sequencing used immunoSEQ multiplex PCR; TCRdb keeps in-frame clones, though not all of them. The table has fewer than 200,000 clones, approximately 80% seen once. Material for sequencing was peripheral blood. The clonotype originates from a woman older than 75 with COVID-19, enrolled during active disease. The chain uses TRBV7-2 and TRBJ2-2; 13 bases map to TRBD2. Here the CDR3 reads CASSPRTSGSGELFF. CDR3 bases: TGTGCCAGCAGCCCGCGGACTAGCGGGAGTGGGGAGCTGTTTTTT.